These 8 T cell receptor beta chains were all obtained from the same sample, sequenced in a study of cytomegalovirus exposure and HLA in healthy donors (TCRdb year 2017). Library construction relied on the immunoSEQ multiplex PCR assay. TCRdb stores this immuneACCESS table with in-frame sequences only. Part of the clones is absent; in the studies checked, under half of the shortfall reflects unresolved V genes, and no reason is known for the rest. This sample gives roughly 250,000 clones in total; approximately 87% of them show up just once. The ten largest account for around 2.6% of the sample. Sequenced input: PBMCs. These receptors all stem from a man younger than 35 in good health and CMV-seronegative.

This chain connects TRBV28 to TRBJ1-1; a possible D gene is TRBD1 (5 bases). The CDR3 is 14 amino acids. V lost 9 bases to trimming and J lost 1 base, with 15 bases between them. CDR1 and CDR2 (germline): MDHEN, SYDVKM. DNA of the CDR3: TGTGCCAGTGCTCGTCTGGACAAGAACACTGAAGCTTTCTTT. It specifies CASARLDKNTEAFF.

This chain links TRBV5-6 with TRBJ2-1; 11 bases fit TRBD2. Looked up from germline, CDR1 is SGHDT and CDR2 is YYEEEE. The CDR3 length is 17 residues. V trimming: 4 bases; J trimming: 0 bases; junction bases outside the gene matches: 6. The DNA for the CDR3 is TGTGCCAGCAGCGTGACTAGCGGGGCTATCTCCTACAATGAGCAGTTCTTC. This codes for CASSVTSGAISYNEQFF.

This rearrangement joins TRBV5-1 to TRBJ2-1; 9 bases are shared with TRBD1. Germline loops: CDR1 SGHRS, CDR2 YFSETQ. This CDR3 contains 16 residues. The trim removed 4 bases at V and 2 bases at J, leaving 7 bases unmatched. Here the CDR3 reads CASSRTGGATYNEQFF. As DNA, the CDR3 is TGCGCCAGCAGCCGCACAGGGGGCGCCACCTACAATGAGCAGTTCTTC.

The CDR3 DNA follows: TGTGCCAGCAGCTTTCTGGGCGCCGACACCGGGGAGCTGTTTTTT. Protein: CASSFLGADTGELFF. This sequence joins TRBV7-9 and TRBJ2-2; D gene ambiguous. CDR1 is SEHNR and CDR2 is FQNEAQ in the germline V gene (reference sequence). CDR3 length: 15 residues. V lost 3 bases to trimming and J lost 3 bases, with 11 bases between them.

The V call is TRBV2, the J call TRBJ2-2; 8 bases map to TRBD1. Germline lookup yields CDR1 SNHLY and CDR2 FYNNEI. V lost 2 bases and J lost 1; bases outside the gene matches: 3. The CDR3 extends over 16 amino acids. DNA of the CDR3: TGTGCCAGCAGTGAAACGGGGACAGGGAACACCGGGGAGCTGTTTTTT. This sequence encodes CASSETGTGNTGELFF.

The gene calls are TRBV9 and TRBJ1-2, with 10 bases identical to TRBD1. V lost 5 bases to trimming and J lost 7 bases; unmatched junction nucleotides: 8. The CDR3 is 14 amino acids. Germline CDR1 reads SGDLS; CDR2 reads YYNGEE. In nucleotides, the CDR3 is TGTGCCAGCAGAGCGACCGGGACAGGGGTTGGCTACACCTTC. Its protein product is CASRATGTGVGYTF.

This chain connects TRBV2 to TRBJ2-7; 8 bases are a match to TRBD1. CDR3 length: 15 amino acids. Germline V lookup: CDR1 SNHLY, CDR2 FYNNEI. V shed 6 bases and J 2 bases; nucleotides not matched to a gene: 9. The CDR3 is CASRNRTGPPYEQYF. For the CDR3, the DNA is TGTGCCAGCAGGAATAGGACAGGGCCCCCCTACGAGCAGTACTTC. The complete variable domain, with remaining parts taken from reference TRBV2 and TRBJ2-7, reads EPEVTQTPSHQVTQMGQEVILRCVPISNHLYFYWYRQILGQKVEFLVSFYNNEISEKSEIFDDQFSVERPDGSNFTLKIRSTKLEDSAMYFCASRNRTGPPYEQYFGPGTRLTVT.

This sequence joins TRBV7-2 and TRBJ2-3, with a tentative D call TRBD2 (6 bases). Trimming shortened V by 5 bases and J by 3 bases, and 18 bases separated the two germline ends. The CDR3 is 16 residues long. The germline V gene encodes CDR1 SGHTA and CDR2 FQGNSA. CDR3 sequence: CASSLPRGGVTDTQYF. Here the CDR3 DNA reads TGTGCCAGCAGCCTACCCCGGGGCGGGGTGACAGATACGCAGTATTTT.